This T cell receptor (beta chain) was found in a study of cytomegalovirus exposure and HLA in healthy donors (dated by TCRdb to 2015 to 2018). Describing the broader study: An earlier analysis of roughly 630 of the donors reported 276 Gb of sequence data and more than 90 million unique TCR beta sequences from 190 million or so T cells. Roughly 300 gigabases of sequencing data and some 85 million unique TCR sequences were included in an early release covering around 650 HLA-typed donors. Of the roughly 430 genotyped donors, 81% fell in the genetic ancestry cluster associated with self-reported Caucasian donors. The study aimed to test whether signatures of past pathogen exposure could be identified by cataloging public T cell receptors. The study profiled the T cell repertoires of more than 500 subjects by immunosequencing and related them to cytomegalovirus serostatus. In addition to the first cohort of approximately 670 subjects, a separate validation cohort of 120 different subjects was used. The study combined high-throughput TCR immunosequencing, statistical association of individual TCRs with disease status, and machine learning to predict cytomegalovirus infection status. A later analysis re-analyzed previously published TCR beta repertoires from 660 or so donors and added high-resolution HLA genotyping to study TCR occurrence patterns. In the later analysis, no new phenotypic data were used to find candidate immune exposures; instead, reliance was placed on TCR beta sequences and their occurrence across donors. In an earlier analysis of 500 to 650 of the donors, high-throughput TCR beta sequencing was used to judge whether each TCR beta V gene segment behaved as functional or pseudogenic. Alongside the repertoire data, information on donor age, sex, ethnicity and CMV serostatus was compiled. A later genetic analysis used genome-wide SNP genotypes for about 65% of the roughly 700 donors, treating that subset as a discovery cohort. All discovery cohort repertoires had been generated using a single sequencing platform. HLA typing included class I and class II loci at four-digit resolution. Typing coverage differed by locus: A, B, C, DRB1 and DQB1 were typed in roughly 629-640 donors, DQA1 in roughly 510, DPA1 in approximately 610, and DPB1 in just under 490. Four to six DR-DQ haplotypes were handled as single units for association and clustering, since linkage in the cohort was strong. Across some 400 genotyped donors of the cohort, an average of roughly 250,000 unique TCR beta nucleotide sequences per donor were sequenced, and roughly 18% of those sequences were non-productive. What the research found in general, with its limitations: This cohort had only TCR beta chains sequenced, and the lack of alpha or paired-chain data limited which features could be detected. Compared with the approximately 700-donor mean, donors in an Asian-associated ancestry cluster had fewer N-insertions in productive TCRs, according to a later genetic analysis. An earlier analysis of 587 of the donors showed that most TCR beta V segments appeared in productive rearrangements either about 87% or about 30% of the time, which broadly matched IMGT annotations. The authors suggested that the approach could potentially be extended to other disease states and immunological phenotypes. Linkage disequilibrium might explain the correlated functional status among segregating V segments, but an unknown experimental factor could not be ruled out. The classifier was reported to diagnose cytomegalovirus status with high specificity and sensitivity in both the original cohort and the validation cohort. Because HLA typing was unavailable for some donors at each locus, only the typed subset was used in association tests. In a later analysis, several top co-occurrence clusters were reported to appear linked to parvovirus B19, influenza, CMV and Epstein-Barr virus. Some IMGT-functional V segments, including TRBV6-2 and TRBV6-3, could not be distinguished by the 87-base-pair reads and were therefore excluded. Because counts were too low, around 17 rarely observed V segments, including chromosome 9 orphons, were left out of the earlier analysis of approximately 580 of the donors. The sequencing pipeline was judged likely to have produced a cluster of highly shared sequence variants as a technical artifact. While some public TCRs were present in many individuals, most TCR sequences turned up only very rarely across donors. In a later analysis, HLA-associated TCR beta chains showed more clonal expansion and lower generation probabilities than non-associated chains that were equally common. Sequencing depth was assumed to be roughly uniform across donors in the presence/absence analyses, though that assumption may not hold. When HLA alleles, especially DR and DQ, strongly co-occurred, TCR associations were difficult to assign to individual alleles. For the cohort, immune exposure information was limited to CMV serostatus. A later analysis found that most CMV-associated TCR beta chains appeared HLA-restricted, with HLA associations seemingly driven largely by CMV exposure. In a later genetic analysis, a missense DCLRE1C variant was associated with V-gene and J-gene trimming of TCR beta chains, and the association was replicated in an independent cohort. A total of about 150 TCR beta chains were listed by the study as associated with cytomegalovirus. A further reported finding was that TCR beta sequences accurately predicted the HLA-A and HLA-B alleles for most subjects in the first cohort. In a later analysis, TCR association rates were found to vary across HLA loci, with the most associated TCRs seen for DRB1 alleles and the fewest for HLA-C alleles. At a false discovery rate of 0.05, a later analysis linked under 20,000 TCR beta sequences to specific HLA alleles. A few of the identified cytomegalovirus-associated TCR beta chains were confirmed in vitro to be specific for cytomegalovirus antigens.

This clone was observed a single time. The antigen it binds to is not known. Per-base qualities were not stored, and no clone one base away is much larger. The cohort consisted of 600 to 700 healthy bone marrow donors. All cohort members were sampled while nominally healthy, although unrecorded immune exposures were likely present. The donor was CMV seropositive and was included in the group of about 290 seropositive cohort members. Each donor provided a peripheral blood sample, and peripheral blood mononuclear cells were used for TCR beta sequencing. The Qiagen DNeasy Blood Extraction Kit was used to extract genomic DNA from the blood cell samples. To prepare the library, the immunoSEQ multiplex PCR assay was applied. For the multiplex PCR, a mixture combining 60 forward primers for TCR Vbeta segments and 13 reverse primers for TCR Jbeta segments was used. Amplification of the CDR3 region of rearranged TCR beta genes was performed with a multiplex PCR assay on genomic DNA. The Illumina HiSeq System was used to sequence the amplified TCR beta libraries as 87-base-pair reads. Turning to the authors' computational methods: A later analysis counted about 76 million unique TCR beta chains across the 550 to 800 repertoires, and 10 million to 11 million of these chains were shared by at least two donors. Raw reads were error-corrected and collapsed into unique sequences with a nearest-neighbor algorithm that merged closely related sequences to remove PCR and sequencing errors. V, D and J gene segments were assigned by aligning CDR3 sequences to IMGT reference sequences. Each retained sequence needed at least a six-nucleotide match to both a V gene segment and a J gene segment. A rearrangement was called productive if the CDR3 had no stop codons and remained in frame with V and J, and every other rearrangement was called non-productive. Following IMGT convention, CDR3 was defined as the stretch from the second conserved V-encoded cysteine to the conserved J-encoded phenylalanine. The earlier analysis of roughly 590 of the donors excluded sequences that lacked an unambiguous match to a single V gene segment. In an earlier analysis of approximately 590 of the donors, V segments were called functional above 56.7% productive rearrangements and were called segregating when the between-donor standard deviation exceeded 5%. A statistical classification framework was built for diagnosing cytomegalovirus status from the catalog of TCR beta chain sequences. In a later analysis, TCR nucleotide sequences were compared against IMGT/GENE-DB human TR gene sequences so that V and J genes could be assigned. In a later analysis, CDR3 sequences and most-parsimonious VDJ recombination scenarios were assigned using the TCRdist pipeline. In a later analysis, every TCR beta chain was defined by the combination of its CDR3 amino acid sequence and its V-gene family, and reads without a unique V-gene family were dropped. As a way to deal with suspected cross-contamination and a sequencing artifact, a later analysis dropped 450 to 700 nucleotide sequences that were highly shared and had low generation probability. In a later analysis, a clonal expansion index for each public chain was calculated from normalized within-repertoire ranks of inferred template counts. Generation probabilities in a later analysis came from a VDJ recombination model fitted to out-of-frame rearrangements, and those results were checked against IGoR. In a later analysis, hypergeometric tests were used to score TCR-TCR, TCR-HLA and TCR-CMV co-occurrence, with a repertoire-size bias correction applied to TCR pairs. To estimate false discovery rates, a later analysis permuted the HLA or CMV assignments 20 times. A later analysis grouped co-occurring TCRs with DBSCAN, adding TCRdist sequence similarity when clustering within HLA-allele-positive subsets. For co-occurrence clustering, repertoires with fewer than 30,000 or more than 120,000 public chains were excluded, along with roughly five repertoires with anomalous nucleotide sharing. What TCRdb holds here is the immuneACCESS table cut down to in-frame rearrangements. Part of the clones is not present; checked against another copy, under half of the missing clones reflect an unresolved V gene, and the others are unexplained. V, J and clone size were drawn from that table, and D and trimming were deduced from the DNA. This sample holds 150,000 or so clones; more than 65% were observed only once. Jointly, the top ten make up 5% to 7% of the sample.

The CDR3 sequence holds 13 residues, the cysteine and phenylalanine included. The retained sequence is limited to the CDR3, 39 bases, with the frame set at the first base. Germline trimming: 9 bases from V, 4 bases from J; junction bases outside gene matches: 8. The germline V gene encodes CDR1 MNHEY and CDR2 SVGAGI. This TCR came from a man aged 50 or older in good health and CMV-seropositive. The V and J genes are TRBV6-5 and TRBJ1-2, with 7 middle bases fitting TRBD1. Sequences were obtained from PBMCs. CDR3 sequence: CASRDSRLYGYTF. The DNA is TGTGCCAGTCGGGACAGCCGACTCTATGGCTACACCTTC.